This TCR beta chain was profiled in a study of response to subunit inactivated influenza vaccine. In its sample, this clonotype was seen a few times. TCRdb ran MiXCR on the RT-PCR reads and lists one entry per CDR3 protein. The table shows roughly 700,000 distinct CDR3 sequences, with over 11% occurring only once. This CDR3 is built from 18 residues. V was clipped by 3 bases and J by 5 bases; unmatched bases: 13. Germline CDR1 KGHSH, CDR2 LQKENI. The rearrangement links TRBV18 to TRBJ2-1; 10 positions agree with TRBD1. The starting material was PBMCs from blood, obtained 14 to 15 days before vaccination. The TCR was taken from a man aged 50-60 years who received an inactivated influenza vaccine. The CDR3 loop reads CASSPRGTGTGVNNEQFF. The CDR3 DNA reads TGTGCCAGCTCACCGCGAGGTACCGGGACAGGGGTCAACAATGAGCAGTTCTTC.